These 9 T cell receptor beta chains were all obtained from the same sample, sequenced in a study of cytomegalovirus exposure and HLA in healthy donors. Primers: 60 Vbeta forward and 13 Jbeta reverse. TCRdb's copy holds only in-frame clones and misses some; the assay was immunoSEQ multiplex PCR. The sample lists 150,000 to 200,000 clones; 60% to 80% were seen once. The sample taken for sequencing was PBMCs. Receptors originate from a man aged 40-49 years in good health and CMV-seropositive.

V gene TRBV4-1 combines with J gene TRBJ2-5; maybe TRBD1 (5 bases). The DNA end lines up better with TRBJ2-7; the J call may be wrong. From germline, CDR1 is MGHRA and CDR2 YSYEKL. The CDR3 length is 14 residues. The CDR3 region has the DNA TGCGCCAGCAGCCAAGTCGTCAGGGATTACGAGCAGTACTTC. It specifies CASSQVVRDYEQYF.

The CDR3 protein is CASSKPGHNSYEQYF. CDR3 nucleotide sequence: TGTGCCAGCAGCAAGCCGGGACACAACTCCTACGAGCAGTACTTC. The genes are TRBV27 and TRBJ2-5; D may be TRBD1 (6 bases). The J call may be in error: the DNA end matches TRBJ2-7 better. CDR1 and CDR2 (germline): MNHEY, SMNVEV (reference sequence). The CDR3 is 15 amino acids.

The V gene is TRBV11-2, the J gene TRBJ1-2, with a tentative D call TRBD1 (6 bases). From germline, CDR1 is SGHAT and CDR2 FQNNGV. V shed 5 bases and J shed 4 bases, with 17 bases lying between them. The CDR3 extends over 15 amino acids. CDR3 protein: CASSPGPRGPYGYTF. The DNA of the CDR3 is TGTGCCAGCAGCCCTGGGCCCAGGGGCCCCTATGGCTACACCTTC. Drawing the rest from reference TRBV11-2 and TRBJ1-2, the complete variable domain is EAGVAQSPRYKIIEKRQSVAFWCNPISGHATLYWYQQILGQGPKLLIQFQNNGVVDDSQLPKDRFSAERLKGVDSTLKIQPAKLEDSAVYLCASSPGPRGPYGYTFGSGTRLTVV.

In DNA form, the CDR3 reads TGCGCCAGCAGCAAATCTCCGGCTAGCGAGGCCTACGAGCAGTACTTC. Translation: CASSKSPASEAYEQYF. This sequence joins TRBV5-1 and TRBJ2-7; D is perhaps TRBD2 (6 bases). The ends were cut back, 4 bases at V and 2 bases at J, with 19 bases in the middle. Germline lookup yields CDR1 SGHRS and CDR2 YFSETQ. This CDR3 comprises 16 residues.

The chain carries TRBV18 and TRBJ2-1, with TRBD2 identical over 12 bases. Germline trimming cut 3 bases from V and 7 bases from J; bases unmatched to any gene: 7. This CDR3 comprises 16 residues. CDR1 KGHSH and CDR2 LQKENI come from the germline V gene. Here the CDR3 DNA reads TGTGCCAGCTCACCGACCGGGACTAGCGGGTGGAATGAGCAGTTCTTC. Encoded protein: CASSPTGTSGWNEQFF.

The chain is built from TRBV11-2 and TRBJ1-3; 7 nucleotides match TRBD1. Germline CDR1 is SGHAT and CDR2 is FQNNGV. CDR3 size: 15 residues. Trimming cost V 4 bases and J 0 bases; bases outside gene matches: 3. The CDR3 DNA reads TGTGCCAGCAGCTCTCAGGGGGGCTCTGGAAACACCATATATTTT. It translates to CASSSQGGSGNTIYF.

Only a few counts were recorded for this clone. The rearrangement joins TRBV19 to TRBJ2-2; perhaps TRBD2 as D (5 bases). With 7 bases removed from V and 6 bases from J, the gap between germline ends came to 21 bases. The CDR3 is 16 amino acids. Per germline, CDR1 LNHDA and CDR2 SQIVND (reference sequence). CDR3 DNA: TGTGCCAGTAAACCCGATAAGCGGAACGGTCCCGGGGAGCTGTTTTTT. Translated: CASKPDKRNGPGELFF.

The J gene is TRBJ2-3, the V gene TRBV29-1, with 8 bases aligning to TRBD2. The CDR3 has 13 amino acids. Trimming removed 6 bases from V and 1 base from J; junction bases left unmatched: 3. Germline-derived CDR1 and CDR2 are SQVTM and ANQGSEA. CDR3 coding DNA: TGCAGCGTCAACGGGGGGGGCACAGATACGCAGTATTTT. Its translation: CSVNGGGTDTQYF.

The chain recombines TRBV7-3 with TRBJ2-1; 11 bases agree with TRBD1. V shed 3 bases and J 4 bases; nucleotides not matched to a gene: 2. The CDR3 spans 15 residues. Germline CDR1 and CDR2: SGHTA and FQGTGA. The CDR3 coding sequence is TGTGCCAGCAGCTTGGACAGGGGGCGATACAATGAGCAGTTCTTC. Encoded protein: CASSLDRGRYNEQFF.